Below, 14 T cell receptor beta chains from the same sample are listed, as sequenced in a study of neurological immune-mediated disorders. TCRdb ran MiXCR on the 5' RACE reads and lists one entry per CDR3 protein. Of 50,000 or so distinct CDR3 sequences in the sample, 13% were seen once. Sample time point: longitudinal time-point 2. Material for sequencing was PBMCs. These receptors were collected from a male donor with HTLV-1-associated myelopathy (HAM/TSP).

There are many counts of this clonotype. This chain joins TRBV20-1 and TRBJ2-3; D possibly uses TRBD1 or TRBD2 (5 bases each). The germline gives CDR1 DFQATT, CDR2 SNEGSKA (reference sequence). V dropped 0 bases and J dropped 2 bases, with 12 bases sitting between them. The CDR3 is 15 residues long. For the CDR3, the DNA is TGCAGTGCTAGAGATTCAGGGACCCCCACAGATACGCAGTATTTT. As protein: CSARDSGTPTDTQYF.

Comment on this clonotype: This CDR3 is missing its conserved last phenylalanine or tryptophan, likely due to a read error. Because the CDR3's place on the DNA is in doubt, the DNA is left out and the CDR3 is given as listed by TCRdb. This chain connects TRBV6-5 to TRBJ1-1. The CDR3 comprises 13 residues, both ends counted. Germline V lookup: CDR1 MNHEY, CDR2 SVGAGI. CDR3 protein: CASSYEMNTEAVL.

Many counts were recorded for this clonotype. V usage is TRBV5-1 and J usage is TRBJ2-6; D could derive from TRBD1 or TRBD2 (6 bases each). Germline CDR1 is SGHRS and CDR2 is YFSETQ. The ends were cut back, 0 bases at V and 0 bases at J, with 13 bases in the middle. This CDR3 is 18 amino acids long. As DNA, the CDR3 is TGCGCCAGCAGCTTGGTTCCGGGGGCTGGCTCTGGGGCCAACGTCCTGACTTTC. It specifies CASSLVPGAGSGANVLTF.

This clonotype has a count of ten or more. The chain links TRBV5-6 to TRBJ1-5, with TRBD1 as a possible D gene (5 bases). Germline CDR1 reads SGHDT; CDR2 reads YYEEEE. This CDR3 comprises 14 residues. Trimming removed 0 bases at V and 4 bases at J, with 8 bases between. CDR3 sequence: CASSLDRMNQPQHF. The DNA for the CDR3 is TGTGCCAGCAGCTTGGACAGGATGAATCAGCCCCAGCATTTT.

The sample holds many counts of this clonotype. The chain has TRBV10-3 and TRBJ2-4; D not certain. Germline CDR1 and CDR2: ENHRY and SYGVKD. V shed 9 bases and J shed 5 bases, with 11 bases lying between them. The CDR3 spans 12 residues. CDR3 coding DNA: TGTGCCATGCGTACGGCCCAAAACATTCAGTACTTC. This gives the protein CAMRTAQNIQYF.

This clonotype has at least ten counts. The chain joins TRBV5-1 to TRBJ2-7; D remains unclear. The CDR3 covers 13 residues. CDR1 is SGHRS, CDR2 YFSETQ, per germline. Trimming removed 3 bases at V and 2 bases at J, with 9 bases between. The CDR3 DNA reads TGCGCCAGCAGCTCCGACGGAACCTACGAGCAGTACTTC. Its translation: CASSSDGTYEQYF.

Many counts were recorded for this clonotype. CDR3: CASGNPDRPGGYTF. The DNA for the CDR3 is TGCGCCAGCGGAAACCCGGACAGGCCTGGAGGCTACACCTTC. The chain recombines TRBV5-1 with TRBJ1-2; 7 nucleotides line up with TRBD1. J lost 8 bases, V lost 7 bases, and 14 bases had no gene match. CDR1 is SGHRS and CDR2 is YFSETQ in the germline V gene. CDR3 size: 14 residues.

This clonotype has at least ten counts. The V and J genes are TRBV5-5 and TRBJ2-5, with 7 bases that match TRBD2. CDR1 and CDR2 (germline): SGHKS, YYEKEE (reference sequence). The CDR3 consists of 12 residues. Germline trimming cut 4 bases from V and 5 bases from J; bases unmatched to any gene: 2. The CDR3 DNA sequence: TGTGCCAGCAGCCTACTAGCGGAGACCCAGTACTTC. Its protein is CASSLLAETQYF.

This clonotype was seen repeatedly, ten times or more. CDR3 in amino acids: CSASILGATGRMDTEAFF. CDR3 nucleotide sequence: TGCAGTGCTAGCATCCTGGGGGCAACAGGGAGAATGGACACTGAAGCTTTCTTT. The V and J genes are TRBV20-1 and TRBJ1-1, with D possibly TRBD1 on 6 matching bases. The CDR3 loop spans 18 amino acids. The V gene lost 3 bases and the J gene lost 3 bases, with 26 bases spanning the gap. Germline V gene sequence: CDR1 DFQATT, CDR2 SNEGSKA (reference sequence).

This clonotype was recorded many times. The gene calls are TRBV18 and TRBJ1-5; possible D gene TRBD1, 6 bases. Germline V CDR1 and CDR2: KGHSH, LQKENI. The CDR3 extends over 15 amino acids. The germline V and J ends were trimmed by 0 bases and 1 base, with 7 bases remaining between them. The CDR3 sequence is CASSPPGGSNQPQHF. The CDR3 bases are TGTGCCAGCTCACCACCAGGGGGAAGCAATCAGCCCCAGCATTTT.

This clonotype was counted at least ten times. The rearrangement links TRBV20-1 to TRBJ2-5; maybe TRBD1 (5 bases). V shed 5 bases and J shed 5 bases, with 21 bases lying between them. The germline V gene encodes CDR1 DFQATT and CDR2 SNEGSKA (reference sequence). This CDR3 has 15 amino acids. This chain's CDR3 is CSAPGFGRPQETQYF. The CDR3 region has the DNA TGCAGTGCTCCAGGGTTTGGCCGTCCCCAGGAGACCCAGTACTTC.

This clonotype was seen repeatedly, ten times or more. V gene TRBV5-1 combines with J gene TRBJ1-4; TRBD1 agrees at 8 bases. V shed 0 bases and J 9 bases; nucleotides not matched to a gene: 4. There are 14 residues in the CDR3. Per the germline V gene, CDR1 is SGHRS and CDR2 is YFSETQ. The CDR3: CASSLDGQGKKLFF. CDR3 nucleotides: TGCGCCAGCAGCTTGGACGGACAGGGTAAAAAACTGTTTTTT.

This clonotype was counted ten times or more. The chain recombines TRBV6-1 with TRBJ1-1; 10 bases match TRBD1. V lost 10 bases and J lost 5; bases outside the gene matches: 4. The CDR3 spans 12 residues. Germline CDR1 MNHNS, CDR2 SASEGT. In DNA form, the CDR3 reads TGTGCCACCCCGGGACAGGGGACTGAAGCTTTCTTT. Translated: CATPGQGTEAFF.

This clonotype appeared many times. V gene TRBV28 combines with J gene TRBJ2-5, with 9 bases fitting TRBD2. CDR3 length: 15 residues. CDR1 and CDR2 from the germline V gene are MDHEN and SYDVKM. Germline trimming cut 8 bases from V and 5 bases from J; bases unmatched to any gene: 12. The CDR3 spells CASSPSRGGVETQYF. The CDR3, as DNA: TGTGCCAGCTCCCCGAGTCGCGGGGGGGTTGAGACCCAGTACTTC.